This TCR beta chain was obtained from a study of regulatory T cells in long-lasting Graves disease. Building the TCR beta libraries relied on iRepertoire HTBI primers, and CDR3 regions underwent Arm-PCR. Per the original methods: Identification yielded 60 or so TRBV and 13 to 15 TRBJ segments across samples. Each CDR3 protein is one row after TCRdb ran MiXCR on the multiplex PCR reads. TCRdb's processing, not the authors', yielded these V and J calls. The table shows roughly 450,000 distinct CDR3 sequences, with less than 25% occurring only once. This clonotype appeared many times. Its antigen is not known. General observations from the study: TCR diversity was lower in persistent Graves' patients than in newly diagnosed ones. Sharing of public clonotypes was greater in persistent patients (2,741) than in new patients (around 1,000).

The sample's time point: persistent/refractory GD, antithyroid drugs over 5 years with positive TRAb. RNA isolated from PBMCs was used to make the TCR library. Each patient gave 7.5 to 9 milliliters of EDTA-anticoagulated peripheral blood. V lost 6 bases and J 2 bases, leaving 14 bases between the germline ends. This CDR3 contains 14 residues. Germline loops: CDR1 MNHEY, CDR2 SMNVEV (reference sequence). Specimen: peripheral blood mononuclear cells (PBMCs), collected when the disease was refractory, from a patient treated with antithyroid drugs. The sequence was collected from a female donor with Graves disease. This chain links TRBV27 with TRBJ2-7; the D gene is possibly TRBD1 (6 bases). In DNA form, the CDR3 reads TGTGCCAGCAGCCCTACAGGGACCCCCTACGAGCAGTACTTC. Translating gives CASSPTGTPYEQYF.